These 24 T cell receptor beta chains were sequenced from one sample in a study of identical twins. MiXCR, applied by TCRdb to the 5' RACE reads, yields one record per CDR3 protein. This sample has roughly 480,000 distinct CDR3 sequences, with about 24% found just once. The same data also went into a second study, on T cells expressing NK-cell markers.

Sequenced sample: CD4+ T cells sorted from blood. Receptors were obtained from a woman under 30 in good health.

The table lists this clonotype with many counts. The chain joins TRBV6-1 to TRBJ1-1; no definite D call. The germline V and J ends were trimmed by 5 bases and 6 bases, with 10 bases remaining between them. Germline values: CDR1 MNHNS, CDR2 SASEGT. The CDR3 is 12 residues long. The CDR3 region has the DNA TGTGCCAGCAGTCAAGGCCGGGCTGAAGCTTTCTTT. Its translation is CASSQGRAEAFF.

The chain carries TRBV14 and TRBJ2-1, with a tentative D call TRBD1 (6 bases). Germline assignment: CDR1 SGHDN and CDR2 FVKESK. V lost 5 bases, J lost 3 bases, and 14 bases lay in between. CDR3 size: 15 residues. The chain's CDR3 is CASSRGTTYYNEQFF. The CDR3 DNA reads as TGTGCCAGCAGCAGAGGGACAACCTACTACAATGAGCAGTTCTTC. The full variable domain, with the rest looked up from reference TRBV14 and TRBJ2-1, is EAGVTQFPSHSVIEKGQTVTLRCDPISGHDNLYWYRRVMGKEIKFLLHFVKESKQDESGMPNNRFLAERTGGTYSTLKVQPAELEDSGVYFCASSRGTTYYNEQFFGPGTRLTVL.

This rearrangement joins TRBV7-2 to TRBJ1-5, with a tentative D call TRBD1 (5 bases). V lost 6 bases to trimming and J lost 7 bases, with 10 bases between them. Germline V gives CDR1 SGHTA, CDR2 FQGNSA. The CDR3 loop spans 12 amino acids. The CDR3 DNA sequence: TGTGCCAGCAGAATAGGGGAACAGCCCCAGCATTTT. Encoded protein: CASRIGEQPQHF.

This clonotype showed up just a few times. This chain connects TRBV5-1 to TRBJ2-4; tentative D call: TRBD1 (5 bases). CDR1 and CDR2 (germline): SGHRS, YFSETQ. The CDR3 has 15 residues. Trimming left V 6 bases short and J 1 base short, with 14 bases between. The CDR3 DNA reads as TGCGCCAGCAAGTTCAGGGATGGGGCCAAAAACATTCAGTACTTC. This codes for CASKFRDGAKNIQYF. Supplemented by reference TRBV5-1 and TRBJ2-4, the full variable domain reads KAGVTQTPRYLIKTRGQQVTLSCSPISGHRSVSWYQQTPGQGLQFLFEYFSETQRNKGNFPGRFSGRQFSNSRSEMNVSTLELGDSALYLCASKFRDGAKNIQYFGAGTRLSVL.

This rearrangement joins TRBV20-1 to TRBJ2-1; 8 bases agree with TRBD2. J gave up 6 bases and V 0 bases, and 7 bases lay outside the gene matches. Germline assignment: CDR1 DFQATT and CDR2 SNEGSKA (reference sequence). The CDR3 spans 15 residues. The CDR3 nucleotides are TGCAGTGCTAGAGATCCAGCGGGAGTAGGCAATGAGCAGTTCTTC. It codes for CSARDPAGVGNEQFF.

The chain links TRBV5-1 to TRBJ1-1; perhaps TRBD1 as D (6 bases). Trimming stripped 0 bases from V and 4 bases from J, with 13 bases between. The germline V gene encodes CDR1 SGHRS and CDR2 YFSETQ. The CDR3 has 15 residues. The DNA of the CDR3 is TGCGCCAGCAGCTTGGCAGGGGCCCTCCCCACTGAAGCTTTCTTT. Its protein is CASSLAGALPTEAFF.

The chain is built from TRBV10-3 and TRBJ1-4; the match to TRBD1 covers 9 bases. J lost 4 bases, V lost 9 bases, and 9 bases had no gene match. The CDR3 extends over 15 amino acids. Germline values: CDR1 ENHRY, CDR2 SYGVKD. CDR3 sequence reads: CAIQPPGQGNEKLFF. DNA for the CDR3: TGTGCCATTCAGCCGCCGGGACAGGGTAATGAAAAACTGTTTTTT.

This clonotype showed up just a few times. The genes are TRBV27 and TRBJ1-2; D is possibly TRBD1 (5 bases). This CDR3 region has 15 residues. V shed 1 base and J shed 4 bases, with 13 bases lying between them. Germline CDR1 MNHEY, CDR2 SMNVEV (reference sequence). The CDR3 sequence: CASSLYEGYLYGYTF. The CDR3 DNA follows: TGTGCCAGCAGTTTATACGAGGGGTATCTCTATGGCTACACCTTC.

The chain carries TRBV5-1 and TRBJ2-7; D gene ambiguous. Trimming pared 0 bases from V and 5 bases from J, leaving 12 bases between. From germline, CDR1 is SGHRS and CDR2 YFSETQ. The CDR3 length is 14 residues. The CDR3 coding sequence is TGCGCCAGCAGCTTGGCGTCAGGCGGCGACGAGCAGTACTTC. Translated: CASSLASGGDEQYF.

This clonotype was recorded at least ten times. Written as DNA, the CDR3 is TGCAGCGTTCTCCCCCGGCAAGGGGACAATGAGCAGTTCTTC. This encodes CSVLPRQGDNEQFF. V usage is TRBV29-1 and J usage is TRBJ2-1, with a weak D call TRBD1 (5 bases). The CDR3 is 14 amino acids. V gave up 5 bases and J gave up 5 bases, with 16 bases separating them. Germline CDR1 SQVTM, CDR2 ANQGSEA.

This clonotype turned up a few times. The chain couples TRBV11-2 to TRBJ2-1; 8 nucleotides agree with TRBD2. The germline V gene has CDR1 SGHAT and CDR2 FQNNGV. The J segment lost 4 bases and the V segment lost 5 bases, leaving 16 bases of the junction unmatched. This CDR3 comprises 18 residues. In DNA, the CDR3 is TGTGCCAGCAGCCGGGGGGCTAGCGGGTTGGGGCTGTACAATGAGCAGTTCTTC. Translation gives CASSRGASGLGLYNEQFF.

This chain links TRBV9 with TRBJ2-1; unclear D gene. The CDR3 contains 14 residues. CDR1 and CDR2 from the germline V gene are SGDLS and YYNGEE. The V end lost 6 bases, the J end lost 8 bases, and 18 bases lay between the germline ends. CDR3 region: CASKVGVNGYEQFF. The CDR3 coding sequence is TGTGCCAGCAAGGTGGGCGTGAACGGTTATGAGCAGTTCTTC.

V and J are TRBV29-1 and TRBJ2-3; 12 positions match TRBD2. The CDR3 is 16 amino acids. Germline-derived CDR1 and CDR2 are SQVTM and ANQGSEA. The V segment lost 3 bases and the J segment 4 bases; nucleotides outside the gene matches: 8. The CDR3 sequence is CSVETLSSGGADTQYF. Written as DNA, the CDR3 is TGCAGCGTTGAGACCCTATCTAGCGGGGGGGCAGATACGCAGTATTTT.

This chain links TRBV5-1 with TRBJ2-5, with 8 bases that match TRBD2. The CDR3 contains 15 residues. The junction had 5 bases not matched to a gene; V was cut back by 2 bases and J by 2 bases. CDR1 is SGHRS and CDR2 is YFSETQ in the germline V gene. The CDR3 bases are TGCGCCAGCAGCTTTGCGGGGACTAGACAAGAGACCCAGTACTTC. Protein sequence: CASSFAGTRQETQYF.

This clonotype was observed many times. The chain uses TRBV5-1 and TRBJ2-7; D is uncertain. The V end lost 1 base, the J end lost 4 bases, and 6 bases lay between the germline ends. The CDR3 has 12 amino acids. Germline lookup yields CDR1 SGHRS and CDR2 YFSETQ. The CDR3 coding sequence is TGCGCCAGCAGCTTGCCGGGTTACGAGCAGTACTTC. Its translation is CASSLPGYEQYF.

This clonotype was counted only a few times. The chain combines TRBV5-1 with TRBJ2-4; no reliable D call. CDR3 length: 13 residues. V was pared by 5 bases and J by 0 bases, with 6 bases between. Germline V CDR1 and CDR2: SGHRS, YFSETQ. In DNA, the CDR3 is TGCGCCAGCAGGGGGATAGCCAAAAACATTCAGTACTTC. Translating it yields CASRGIAKNIQYF.

This clonotype turned up a few times. This rearrangement joins TRBV5-1 to TRBJ2-2, with TRBD2 matching over 8 bases. Germline-derived CDR1 and CDR2 are SGHRS and YFSETQ. Germline trimming cut 0 bases from V and 7 bases from J; bases unmatched to any gene: 5. The CDR3 is 15 amino acids. The CDR3 loop reads CASSLDGTRGGELFF. The CDR3 nucleotides read TGCGCCAGCAGCTTGGATGGGACTAGAGGCGGGGAGCTGTTTTTT. Filled out from reference TRBV5-1 and TRBJ2-2, the complete variable domain reads KAGVTQTPRYLIKTRGQQVTLSCSPISGHRSVSWYQQTPGQGLQFLFEYFSETQRNKGNFPGRFSGRQFSNSRSEMNVSTLELGDSALYLCASSLDGTRGGELFFGEGSRLTVL.

There are a few counts of this clonotype. The V call is TRBV5-5, the J call TRBJ2-3; 7 bases are a match to TRBD2. Germline CDR1 SGHKS, CDR2 YYEKEE (reference sequence). The CDR3 is 16 amino acids. Trimming at V came to 0 bases and at J to 3 bases, leaving 7 bases not matched to a gene. CDR3 amino acids: CASSLGEGHWTDTQYF. The CDR3 DNA reads TGTGCCAGCAGCTTGGGGGAGGGCCATTGGACAGATACGCAGTATTTT.

The chain carries TRBV5-4 and TRBJ2-5; 9 positions match TRBD2. The CDR3 spans 17 residues. V dropped 4 bases and J dropped 5; count of bases not matched to a gene: 15. Germline V CDR1 and CDR2: SGHNT, YYREEE (reference sequence). This CDR3 reads CASSGSASGATTETQYF. The DNA of the CDR3 is TGTGCCAGCAGCGGGTCAGCTAGCGGGGCAACTACTGAGACCCAGTACTTC.

Only a few counts were recorded for this clonotype. The chain couples TRBV12-5 to TRBJ2-2, with D hard to call. V was cut by 6 bases and J by 7 bases, with 9 bases left in between. Germline V gene data show CDR1 as LGHNT and CDR2 as FRNRAP. The CDR3 has 12 amino acids. The CDR3 bases are TGTGCTAGTGGATCGGTAGGCGGGGAGCTGTTTTTT. Translating it yields CASGSVGGELFF.

This clonotype was seen only a few times. The J gene is TRBJ2-5, the V gene TRBV20-1; D gene uncertain. Germline CDR1 is DFQATT and CDR2 is SNEGSKA (reference sequence). The CDR3 length is 15 residues. Trimming pared 0 bases from V and 5 bases from J, leaving 16 bases between. In DNA form, the CDR3 reads TGCAGTGCTAGAGATCCGGGCCGAACTGGGGAGACCCAGTACTTC. Its translation is CSARDPGRTGETQYF.

The table lists this clonotype with many counts. The chain joins TRBV24-1 to TRBJ2-3; unclear D gene. The germline V and J ends were trimmed by 5 bases and 2 bases, with 7 bases remaining between them. Germline CDR1 is KGHDR and CDR2 is SFDVKD. The CDR3 totals 13 residues. The CDR3 sequence: CATSGGYTDTQYF. The CDR3 DNA reads TGTGCCACCAGTGGGGGATACACAGATACGCAGTATTTT.

This sequence joins TRBV7-6 and TRBJ1-5; D call uncertain. V lost 3 bases and J lost 6, with 12 bases in between. Germline V CDR1 and CDR2: SGHVS, FNYEAQ. The CDR3 covers 14 residues. CDR3 bases: TGTGCCAGCAGCTTGAGACAATCGGGTCAGCCCCAGCATTTT. Amino acid sequence: CASSLRQSGQPQHF.

The chain combines TRBV10-1 with TRBJ2-3; D might be TRBD2 (5 bases). Germline loops: CDR1 WNHNN, CDR2 SYGVQD (reference sequence). V gave up 2 bases and J gave up 4 bases, with 10 bases separating them. This CDR3 contains 14 residues. The CDR3 here is CASSERFGADTQYF. Written as DNA, the CDR3 is TGCGCCAGCAGTGAGCGGTTCGGGGCAGATACGCAGTATTTT.